This TCR beta chain was captured in a study of shared clonotypes between healthy human individuals. About this clone: Antigen unknown. The same CDR3 can be traced to other DNA sequences in this sample.

Deep-level assay runs were performed. Only in-frame clones appear in the TCRdb table, and some are missing; sequencing was by immunoSEQ multiplex PCR. The sample consists of 2.5 million or so clones, more than 80% of them appearing once. Overall study results and limits: Sequencing of the sorted subsets was shown by rarefaction to be incomplete despite large depth.

Sequencing was performed on naive CD4+ T cells sorted from blood. Stated subset: CD45RA+ positively selected. The TCR originated in a man between 18 and 29 years old in good health.

CDR3 DNA sequence: TGTGCCAGCAGCTTAGGGGGCAGTAGTTATGGCTACACCTTC. Protein product: CASSLGGSSYGYTF. The chain combines TRBV7-2 with TRBJ1-2; the D gene is possibly TRBD1 (5 bases). The V gene lost 1 base and the J gene lost 5 bases, with 11 bases spanning the gap. The CDR3 contains 14 residues. Looked up from germline, CDR1 is SGHTA and CDR2 is FQGNSA.